This T cell receptor (beta chain) was found in a study of brain T cells in children with intractable seizures. General observations from the study: Viral specificity was inferred only from CDR3 similarity; HCMV serostatus was unknown.

The sequenced cases were selected for having the highest brain T cell transcript signatures. Pre-surgery treatment included at least one anti-epileptic drug. Of note for this clone: The antigen is undetermined.

Sequenced by immunoSEQ multiplex PCR; TCRdb stores in-frame clones only, minus some. The table records about 40,000 clones, around 90% of them present only once. The CDR3 totals 12 residues. Trimming shortened V by 1 base and J by 7 bases, and 7 bases separated the two germline ends. Germline CDR1 reads SEHNR; CDR2 reads FQNEAQ (reference sequence). The receptor was derived from a girl aged 2-10 years with tuberous sclerosis and intractable seizures. Sequenced material: peripheral blood, taken at surgery. The chain uses TRBV7-9 and TRBJ1-1, with D hard to call. In DNA form, the CDR3 reads TGTGCCAGCAGCTTAGAAGGGAGTGAAGCTTTCTTT. Its translation is CASSLEGSEAFF.